This T cell receptor (beta chain) was identified during a study of Ad26.COV2.S vaccination and SARS-CoV-2 variants. The treatment: 15 to 20 received Ad26.COV2.S at low or high dose, single or two shots; several received placebo; per-sample allocation not given. Material that was analyzed had been drawn on day 63 after the first vaccine or placebo injection. Trimming removed 4 bases from V and 1 base from J, with 13 bases in between. Germline loops: CDR1 SGHRS, CDR2 YFSETQ. This CDR3 is 15 amino acids long. Points on this clone: The sample contains more than one DNA sequence encoding this CDR3.

Data came from immunoSEQ multiplex PCR; TCRdb stores just in-frame clones and leaves some out. The table includes hundreds of thousands of clones, roughly 90% detected once. The J gene is TRBJ2-3, the V gene TRBV5-1; D is possibly TRBD1 (6 bases). The sample in question was peripheral blood, obtained in a trial of Ad26.COV2.S vaccine versus placebo. The sequence came from a person aged 18-60 years who received the Ad26.COV2.S COVID-19 vaccine or a placebo. The CDR3 region is CASSLQGGGTDTQYF. DNA of the CDR3: TGCGCCAGCAGCCTACAGGGTGGTGGCACAGATACGCAGTATTTT.